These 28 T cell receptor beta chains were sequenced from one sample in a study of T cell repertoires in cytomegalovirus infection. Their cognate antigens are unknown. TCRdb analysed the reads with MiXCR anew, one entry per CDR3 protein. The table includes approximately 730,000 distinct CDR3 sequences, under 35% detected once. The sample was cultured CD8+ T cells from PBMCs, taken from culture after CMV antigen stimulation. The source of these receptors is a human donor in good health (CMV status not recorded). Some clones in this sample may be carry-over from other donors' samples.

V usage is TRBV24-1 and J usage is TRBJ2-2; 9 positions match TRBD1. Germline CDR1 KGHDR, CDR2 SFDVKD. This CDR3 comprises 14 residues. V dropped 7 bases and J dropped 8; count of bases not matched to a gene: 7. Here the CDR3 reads CATSTGGSEGELFF. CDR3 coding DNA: TGTGCCACCAGCACAGGGGGCTCTGAGGGGGAGCTGTTTTTT.

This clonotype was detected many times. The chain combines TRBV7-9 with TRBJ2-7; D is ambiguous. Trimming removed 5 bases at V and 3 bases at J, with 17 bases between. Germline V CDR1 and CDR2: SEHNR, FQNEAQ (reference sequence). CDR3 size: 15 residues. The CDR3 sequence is CASSPRAGRVYEQYF. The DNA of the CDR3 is TGTGCCAGCAGCCCCCGGGCCGGTCGAGTCTACGAGCAGTACTTC.

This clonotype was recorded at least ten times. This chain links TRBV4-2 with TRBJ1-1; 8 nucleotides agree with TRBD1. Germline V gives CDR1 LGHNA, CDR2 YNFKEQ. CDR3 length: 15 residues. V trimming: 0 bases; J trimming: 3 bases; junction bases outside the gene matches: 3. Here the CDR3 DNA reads TGTGCCAGCAGCCAAGATACAGGGGGGTACACTGAAGCTTTCTTT. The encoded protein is CASSQDTGGYTEAFF.

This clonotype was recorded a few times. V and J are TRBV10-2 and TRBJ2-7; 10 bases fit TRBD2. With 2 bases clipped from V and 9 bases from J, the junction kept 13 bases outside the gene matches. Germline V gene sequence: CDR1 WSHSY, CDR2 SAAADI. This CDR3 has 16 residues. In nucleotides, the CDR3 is TGCGCCAGCAGTGAGAAGCGGGGGGGGGGAGGGGTTGGGCAGTACTTC. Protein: CASSEKRGGGGVGQYF.

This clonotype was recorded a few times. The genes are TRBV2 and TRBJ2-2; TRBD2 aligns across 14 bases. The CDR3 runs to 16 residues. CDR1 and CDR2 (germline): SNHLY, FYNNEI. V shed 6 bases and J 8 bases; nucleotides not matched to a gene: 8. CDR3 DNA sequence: TGTGCCAGCAGCGAGGGACTAGCGGGGGAAGTTGGGGAGCTGTTTTTT. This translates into CASSEGLAGEVGELFF.

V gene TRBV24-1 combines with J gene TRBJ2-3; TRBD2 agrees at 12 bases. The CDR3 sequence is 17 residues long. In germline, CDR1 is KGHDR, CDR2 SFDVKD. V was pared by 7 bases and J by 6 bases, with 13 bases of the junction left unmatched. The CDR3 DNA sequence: TGTGCCACCAGGCCCCATGCCCCTAGCGGGGGGGTGGATACGCAGTATTTT. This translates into CATRPHAPSGGVDTQYF.

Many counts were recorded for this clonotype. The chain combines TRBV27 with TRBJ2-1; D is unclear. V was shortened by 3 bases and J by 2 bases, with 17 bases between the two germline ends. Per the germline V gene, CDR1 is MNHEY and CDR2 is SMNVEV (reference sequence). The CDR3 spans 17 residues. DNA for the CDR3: TGTGCCAGCAGTTTTCAAAGCTTCCACAGTACCTACAATGAGCAGTTCTTC. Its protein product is CASSFQSFHSTYNEQFF.

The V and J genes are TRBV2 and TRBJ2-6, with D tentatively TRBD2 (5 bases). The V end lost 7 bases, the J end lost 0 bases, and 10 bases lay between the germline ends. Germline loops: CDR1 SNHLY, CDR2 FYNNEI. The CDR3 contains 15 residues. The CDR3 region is CASIGGRSGANVLTF. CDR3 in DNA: TGTGCCAGCATCGGAGGACGCTCTGGGGCCAACGTCCTGACTTTC.

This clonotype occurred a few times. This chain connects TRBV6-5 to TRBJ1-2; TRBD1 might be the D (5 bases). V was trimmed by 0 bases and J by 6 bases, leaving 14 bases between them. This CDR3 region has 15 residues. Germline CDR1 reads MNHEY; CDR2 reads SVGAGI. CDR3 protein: CASSYSRTDIDGYTF. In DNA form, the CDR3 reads TGTGCCAGCAGTTACTCCCGGACGGACATTGATGGCTACACCTTC.

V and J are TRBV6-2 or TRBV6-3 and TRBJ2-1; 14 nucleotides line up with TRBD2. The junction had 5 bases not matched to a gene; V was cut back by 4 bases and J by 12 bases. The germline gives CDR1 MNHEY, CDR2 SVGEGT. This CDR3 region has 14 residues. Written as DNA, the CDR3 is TGTGCCAGCAGTTCGGGACTAGCGGGGGCACGGCAGTTCTTC. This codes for CASSSGLAGARQFF.

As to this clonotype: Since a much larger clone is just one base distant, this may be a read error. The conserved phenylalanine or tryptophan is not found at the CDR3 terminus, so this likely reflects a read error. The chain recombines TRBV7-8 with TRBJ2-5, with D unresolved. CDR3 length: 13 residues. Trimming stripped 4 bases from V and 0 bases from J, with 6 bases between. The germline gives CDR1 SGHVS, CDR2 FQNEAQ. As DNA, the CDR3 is TGTGCCAGCAGCTCACCGTACCAAGAGACCCAGTACTAC. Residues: CASSSPYQETQYY.

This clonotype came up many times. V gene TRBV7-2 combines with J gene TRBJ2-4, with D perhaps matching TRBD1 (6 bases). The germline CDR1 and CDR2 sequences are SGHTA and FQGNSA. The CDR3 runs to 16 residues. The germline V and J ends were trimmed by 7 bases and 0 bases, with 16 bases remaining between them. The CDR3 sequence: CASNGWTDLAKNIQYF. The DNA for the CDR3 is TGTGCCAGCAACGGATGGACAGACCTAGCCAAAAACATTCAGTACTTC.

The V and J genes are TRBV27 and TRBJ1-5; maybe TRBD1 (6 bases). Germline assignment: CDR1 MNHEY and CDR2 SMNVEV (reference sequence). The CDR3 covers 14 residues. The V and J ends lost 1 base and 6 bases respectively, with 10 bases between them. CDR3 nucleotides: TGTGCCAGCAGTTTATTGGGGGCACTTCAGCCCCAGCATTTT. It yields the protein CASSLLGALQPQHF.

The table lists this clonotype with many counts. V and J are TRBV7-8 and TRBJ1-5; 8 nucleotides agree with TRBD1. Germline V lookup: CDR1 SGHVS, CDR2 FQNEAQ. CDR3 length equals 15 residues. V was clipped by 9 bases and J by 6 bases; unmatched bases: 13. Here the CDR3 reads CARIRDRTVSQPQHF. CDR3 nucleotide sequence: TGTGCCAGGATCCGGGACAGGACAGTTAGTCAGCCCCAGCATTTT.

In DNA form, the CDR3 reads TGTGCCAGCAGCTTAGCGCAACTCGGGGAGCTGTTTTTT. Its protein is CASSLAQLGELFF. This rearrangement joins TRBV7-9 to TRBJ2-2; no definite D call. V was pared by 0 bases and J by 7 bases, with 6 bases between. CDR3 length: 13 amino acids. CDR1 SEHNR and CDR2 FQNEAQ come from the germline V gene (reference sequence).

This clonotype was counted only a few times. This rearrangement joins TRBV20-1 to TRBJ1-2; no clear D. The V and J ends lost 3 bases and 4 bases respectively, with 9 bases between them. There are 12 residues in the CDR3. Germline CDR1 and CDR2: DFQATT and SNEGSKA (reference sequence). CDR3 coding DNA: TGCAGTGCTAGTAATCGACCCTATGGCTACACCTTC. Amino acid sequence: CSASNRPYGYTF.

The CDR3 coding sequence is TGTGCCAGCAGCTTGGATCCTGGGAGCCTAACCTCGTTCGAAGCTTTCTTT. Translating gives CASSLDPGSLTSFEAFF. The rearrangement links TRBV5-6 to TRBJ1-1; unclear D gene. Germline CDR1 reads SGHDT; CDR2 reads YYEEEE. Trimming shortened V by 0 bases and J by 8 bases, and 23 bases separated the two germline ends. The CDR3 consists of 17 residues.

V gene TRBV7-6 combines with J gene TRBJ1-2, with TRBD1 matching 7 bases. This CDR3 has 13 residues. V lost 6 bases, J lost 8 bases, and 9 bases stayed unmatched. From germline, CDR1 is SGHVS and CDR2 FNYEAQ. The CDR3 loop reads CASRGGTAPGYTF. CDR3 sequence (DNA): TGTGCCAGCAGGGGCGGGACAGCCCCCGGCTACACCTTC.

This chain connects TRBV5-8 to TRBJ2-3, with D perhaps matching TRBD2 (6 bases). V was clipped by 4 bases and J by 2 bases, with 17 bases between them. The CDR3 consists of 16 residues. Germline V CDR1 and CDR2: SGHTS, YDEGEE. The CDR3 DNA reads TGTGCCAGCAGCCCCGGGCGGGCGCGGGACACAGATACGCAGTATTTT. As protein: CASSPGRARDTDTQYF. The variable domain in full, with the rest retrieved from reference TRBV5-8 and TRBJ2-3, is EAGVTQSPTHLIKTRGQQATLRCSPISGHTSVYWYQQALGLGLQFLLWYDEGEERNRGNFPPRFSGRQFPNYSSELNVNALELEDSALYLCASSPGRARDTDTQYFGPGTRLTVL.

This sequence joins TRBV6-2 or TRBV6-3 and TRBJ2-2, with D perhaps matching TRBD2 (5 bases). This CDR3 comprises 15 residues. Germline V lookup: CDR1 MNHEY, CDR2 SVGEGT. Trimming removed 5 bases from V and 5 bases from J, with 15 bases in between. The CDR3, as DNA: TGTGCCAGCAGTCCCTCGGGATTTGGAACCGGGGAGCTGTTTTTT. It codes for CASSPSGFGTGELFF.

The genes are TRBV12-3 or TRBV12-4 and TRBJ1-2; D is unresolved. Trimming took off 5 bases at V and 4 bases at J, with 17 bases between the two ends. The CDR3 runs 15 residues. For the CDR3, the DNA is TGTGCCAGCAGTCTGTCATCCCTAGCCCTCTATGGCTACACCTTC. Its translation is CASSLSSLALYGYTF.

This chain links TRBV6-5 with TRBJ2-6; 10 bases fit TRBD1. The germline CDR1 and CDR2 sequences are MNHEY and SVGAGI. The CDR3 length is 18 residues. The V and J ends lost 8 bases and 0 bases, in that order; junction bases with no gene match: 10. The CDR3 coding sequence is TGTGCCAGCGGGACAGGGGAATTAGGGAGCTCTGGGGCCAACGTCCTGACTTTC. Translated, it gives CASGTGELGSSGANVLTF.

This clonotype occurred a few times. The CDR3 loop is CASSEGTGTGGMNEQFF. CDR3 bases: TGTGCCAGCAGTGAAGGGACCGGGACAGGGGGAATGAATGAGCAGTTCTTC. The chain carries TRBV2 and TRBJ2-1; 11 bases align to TRBD1. This CDR3 contains 17 residues. Germline V gene data show CDR1 as SNHLY and CDR2 as FYNNEI. The V gene end was trimmed by 1 base and the J gene end by 7 bases; junction bases not matched to a gene: 9.

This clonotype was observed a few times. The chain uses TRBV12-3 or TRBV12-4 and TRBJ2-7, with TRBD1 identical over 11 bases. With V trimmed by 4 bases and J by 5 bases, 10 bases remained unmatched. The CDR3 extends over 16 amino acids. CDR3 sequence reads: CASSSPRDRGIHEQYF. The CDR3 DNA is TGTGCCAGCAGTTCCCCCCGGGACAGGGGGATCCACGAGCAGTACTTC.

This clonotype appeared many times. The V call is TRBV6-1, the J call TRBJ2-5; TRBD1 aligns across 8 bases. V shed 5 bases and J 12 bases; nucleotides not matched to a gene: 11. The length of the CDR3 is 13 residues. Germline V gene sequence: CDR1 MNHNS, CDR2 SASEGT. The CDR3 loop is CASSRPGQAQKYF. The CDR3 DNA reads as TGTGCCAGCAGTCGCCCGGGACAGGCGCAAAAGTACTTC.

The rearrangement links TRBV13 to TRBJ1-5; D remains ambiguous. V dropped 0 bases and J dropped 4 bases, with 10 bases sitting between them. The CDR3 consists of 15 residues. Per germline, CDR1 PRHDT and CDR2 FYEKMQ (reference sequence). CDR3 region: CASSLGTVLNQPQHF. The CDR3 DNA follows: TGTGCCAGCAGCTTAGGAACAGTATTAAATCAGCCCCAGCATTTT.

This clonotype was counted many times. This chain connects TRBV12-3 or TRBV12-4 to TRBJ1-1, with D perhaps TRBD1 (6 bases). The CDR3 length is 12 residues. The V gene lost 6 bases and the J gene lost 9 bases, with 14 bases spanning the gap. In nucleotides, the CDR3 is TGTGCCAGCAGCTTTCCGGGACAAAAAGCTTTCTTT. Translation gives CASSFPGQKAFF.

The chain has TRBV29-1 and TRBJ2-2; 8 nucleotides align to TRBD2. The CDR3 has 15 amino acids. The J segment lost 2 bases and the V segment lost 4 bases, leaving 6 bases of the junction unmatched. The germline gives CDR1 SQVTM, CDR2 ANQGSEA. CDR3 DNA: TGCAGCGTTGCGTACGGGGGGGGTAACACCGGGGAGCTGTTTTTT. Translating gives CSVAYGGGNTGELFF.